This T cell receptor (beta chain) was captured by sequencing in a study of cytotoxic CD8 clonotypes in ibrutinib-treated CLL. Whole-study context: After median about 69 months, roughly 15 stayed in remission, some 12 progressed; responses about 24 partial, 2 complete.

The J segment lost 4 bases and the V segment lost 5 bases, leaving 5 bases of the junction unmatched. Germline CDR1 is KGHSH and CDR2 is LQKENI. CDR3 length: 14 amino acids. Sequenced by immunoSEQ multiplex PCR; TCRdb stores in-frame clones only, minus some. This table has roughly 170,000 clones, approximately 80% appearing once. The input for sequencing was PBMCs, taken after 24 months of ibrutinib treatment. The receptor comes from a human donor with chronic lymphocytic leukemia. The chain combines TRBV18 with TRBJ1-5; 7 bases match TRBD1. CDR3 coding DNA: TGTGCCAGCTCAAAGACAGGGAGTAATCAGCCCCAGCATTTT. It encodes CASSKTGSNQPQHF.